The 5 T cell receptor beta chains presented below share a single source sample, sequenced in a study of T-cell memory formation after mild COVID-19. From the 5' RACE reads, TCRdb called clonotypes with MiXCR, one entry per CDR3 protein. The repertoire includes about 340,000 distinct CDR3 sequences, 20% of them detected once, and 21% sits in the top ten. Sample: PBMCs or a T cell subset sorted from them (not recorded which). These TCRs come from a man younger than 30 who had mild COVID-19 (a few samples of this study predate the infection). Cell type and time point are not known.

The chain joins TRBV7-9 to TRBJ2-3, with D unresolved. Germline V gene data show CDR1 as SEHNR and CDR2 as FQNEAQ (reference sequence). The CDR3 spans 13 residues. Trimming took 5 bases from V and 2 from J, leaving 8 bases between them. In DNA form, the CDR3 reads TGTGCCAGCAGCGCCGAACCCACAGATACGCAGTATTTT. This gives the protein CASSAEPTDTQYF.

DNA for the CDR3: TGTGCCAGCATAGGACAGGGGCCAAGCTCTGGAAACACCATATATTTT. Its protein is CASIGQGPSSGNTIYF. The rearrangement joins TRBV27 to TRBJ1-3; TRBD1 matches 9 bases. The V gene's germline CDR1 is MNHEY and CDR2 SMNVEV (reference sequence). CDR3 length equals 16 residues. V shed 7 bases and J 0 bases; nucleotides not matched to a gene: 7.

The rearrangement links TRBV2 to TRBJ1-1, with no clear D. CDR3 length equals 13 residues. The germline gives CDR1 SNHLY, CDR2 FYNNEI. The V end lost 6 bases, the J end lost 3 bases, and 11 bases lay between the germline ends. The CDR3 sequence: CASRKGWDTEAFF. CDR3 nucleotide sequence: TGTGCCAGCAGGAAAGGGTGGGACACTGAAGCTTTCTTT.

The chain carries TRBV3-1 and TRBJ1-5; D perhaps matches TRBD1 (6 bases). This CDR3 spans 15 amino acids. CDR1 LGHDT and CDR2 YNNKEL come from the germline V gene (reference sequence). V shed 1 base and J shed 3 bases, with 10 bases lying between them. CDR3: CASSQVSGVNQPQHF. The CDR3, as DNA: TGTGCCAGCAGCCAAGTCTCAGGGGTCAATCAGCCCCAGCATTTT.

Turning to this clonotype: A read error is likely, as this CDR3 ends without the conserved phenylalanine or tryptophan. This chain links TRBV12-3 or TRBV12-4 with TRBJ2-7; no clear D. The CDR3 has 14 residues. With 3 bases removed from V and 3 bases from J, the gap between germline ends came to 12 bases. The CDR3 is CASSFGQQSYEQYL. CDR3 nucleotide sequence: TGTGCCAGCAGTTTCGGGCAGCAGAGCTACGAGCAGTACTTA.